These 25 T cell receptor beta chains originate from one sample sequenced in a study of blood T cell repertoires in COVID-19 (dated by TCRdb to about 2020). To prepare the library, the immunoSEQ multiplex PCR assay was applied. The table comes from immuneACCESS by way of TCRdb, which keeps in-frame sequences with V and J called. Part of the clones is missing from these tables; in studies checked, under half for an unresolved V gene and the rest for unknown reasons. This sample lists around 130,000 clones; more than 70% were detected once. The ten most abundant clones make up 3.5% to 5% of the sample. Sequencing input: peripheral blood. The source of these receptors is a human donor in a cohort sampled during active COVID-19.

The genes are TRBV5-5 and TRBJ1-1; no firm D call. CDR3 length: 13 amino acids. The germline V gene has CDR1 SGHKS and CDR2 YYEKEE (reference sequence). The V end was cut by 0 bases, the J end by 0 bases, with 3 bases between. The CDR3 DNA is TGTGCCAGCAGCTTGGTCGTGAACACTGAAGCTTTCTTT. Translation gives CASSLVVNTEAFF.

The chain links TRBV9 to TRBJ2-3; D gene unclear. Trimming took off 0 bases at V and 3 bases at J, with 8 bases between the two ends. Germline V gene data show CDR1 as SGDLS and CDR2 as YYNGEE. The CDR3 loop spans 14 amino acids. The CDR3 protein is CASSVGSKTDTQYF. DNA for the CDR3: TGTGCCAGCAGCGTAGGTAGCAAGACAGATACGCAGTATTTT.

Concerning this clone itself: Other DNA variants within this sample encode the same CDR3. The chain is built from TRBV27 and TRBJ1-2; 7 bases line up with TRBD1. The CDR3 is 13 residues long. V lost 3 bases, J lost 4 bases, and 2 bases stayed unmatched. Germline V gene sequence: CDR1 MNHEY, CDR2 SMNVEV (reference sequence). CDR3: CASSLTGFYGYTF. The CDR3 DNA reads TGTGCCAGCAGTTTGACAGGGTTCTATGGCTACACCTTC.

The chain combines TRBV5-1 with TRBJ1-3; D is possibly TRBD1 (5 bases). The CDR3 is 15 amino acids. V lost 4 bases, J lost 0 bases, and 11 bases lay in between. Per germline, CDR1 SGHRS and CDR2 YFSETQ. DNA for the CDR3: TGCGCCAGCAGCCCGGACACCGGCTCTGGAAACACCATATATTTT. Its protein is CASSPDTGSGNTIYF.

V gene TRBV2 combines with J gene TRBJ2-2; 9 bases agree with TRBD2. Germline loops: CDR1 SNHLY, CDR2 FYNNEI. This CDR3 is built from 17 residues. The junction had 9 bases not matched to a gene; V was cut back by 6 bases and J by 1 base. The CDR3 DNA sequence: TGTGCCAGCAGACCACGCGCGGGGGGGATGAACACCGGGGAGCTGTTTTTT. Protein: CASRPRAGGMNTGELFF. The whole variable domain, remainder taken from reference TRBV2 and TRBJ2-2, is EPEVTQTPSHQVTQMGQEVILRCVPISNHLYFYWYRQILGQKVEFLVSFYNNEISEKSEIFDDQFSVERPDGSNFTLKIRSTKLEDSAMYFCASRPRAGGMNTGELFFGEGSRLTVL.

This clone was recorded a few times. The chain combines TRBV11-2 with TRBJ1-1; D gene unclear. CDR3 length equals 14 residues. Germline loops: CDR1 SGHAT, CDR2 FQNNGV. V lost 3 bases and J 1 base, leaving 9 bases between the germline ends. Here the CDR3 reads CASSFHGKNTEAFF. For the CDR3, the DNA is TGTGCCAGCAGCTTTCACGGGAAGAACACTGAAGCTTTCTTT.

This sequence joins TRBV6-6 and TRBJ2-2; D is perhaps TRBD1 (6 bases). CDR3 length equals 14 residues. V lost 8 bases and J 0 bases, leaving 10 bases between the germline ends. CDR1 and CDR2 from the germline V gene are MNHNY and SVGAGI (reference sequence). The DNA of the CDR3 is TGTGCCAGCGGACAGACTACGAACACCGGGGAGCTGTTTTTT. Its translation: CASGQTTNTGELFF.

The V call is TRBV5-1, the J call TRBJ2-5; 9 bases are a match to TRBD2. Germline lookup yields CDR1 SGHRS and CDR2 YFSETQ. The CDR3 is 17 amino acids. V lost 7 bases, J lost 0 bases, and 13 bases stayed unmatched. The CDR3 DNA is TGCGCCAGCGCCAGGGGCCCTAGCGGGGATTACCAAGAGACCCAGTACTTC. It translates to CASARGPSGDYQETQYF.

The chain is built from TRBV11-3 and TRBJ1-2; 8 bases align to TRBD1. The CDR3 sequence is 13 residues long. After removal of 3 bases from V and 4 bases from J, the junction contained 1 base not matched to a gene. Germline assignment: CDR1 SGHNT and CDR2 YENEEA. The DNA of the CDR3 is TGTGCCAGCAGCTTCGGGACAGGCTATGGCTACACCTTC. Protein product: CASSFGTGYGYTF.

Remarks on this clone: Other nucleotide sequences in the sample specify the same CDR3. This sequence joins TRBV2 and TRBJ1-2, with TRBD1 matching over 9 bases. The germline V gene has CDR1 SNHLY and CDR2 FYNNEI. There are 13 residues in the CDR3. J gave up 3 bases and V 4 bases, and 0 bases lay outside the gene matches. The DNA of the CDR3 is TGTGCCAGCAGTGGGGACAGGGACTATGGCTACACCTTC. Its translation: CASSGDRDYGYTF.

This chain links TRBV7-9 with TRBJ2-4; 9 nucleotides line up with TRBD1. This CDR3 spans 14 amino acids. Losses at the gene ends were 2 bases for V and 5 bases for J; bases not matched to a gene: 1. CDR1 SEHNR and CDR2 FQNEAQ come from the germline V gene (reference sequence). Here the CDR3 DNA reads TGTGCCAGCAGCTTAACAGGGGGCCAAAACATTCAGTACTTC. Its translation is CASSLTGGQNIQYF. The full variable domain, with the rest looked up from reference TRBV7-9 and TRBJ2-4, is DTGVSQNPRHKITKRGQNVTFRCDPISEHNRLYWYRQTLGQGPEFLTYFQNEAQLEKSRLLSDRFSAERPKGSFSTLEIQRTEQGDSAMYLCASSLTGGQNIQYFGAGTRLSVL.

This rearrangement joins TRBV7-8 to TRBJ2-5; D not certain. Between the trimmed V and J ends, which lost 5 bases and 7 bases, there was a span of 14 bases. Germline V CDR1 and CDR2: SGHVS, FQNEAQ. There are 13 residues in the CDR3. The CDR3 DNA reads as TGTGCCAGCAGCGCAACCACTCGGTGGACCCAGTACTTC. It translates to CASSATTRWTQYF.

The chain has TRBV18 and TRBJ2-5, with 11 bases identical to TRBD2. The CDR3 has 17 residues. The V gene's germline CDR1 is KGHSH and CDR2 LQKENI. Germline trimming cut 3 bases from V and 5 bases from J; bases unmatched to any gene: 11. DNA of the CDR3: TGTGCCAGCTCACCCATAGCGGGGGGGACTCATTCGGAGACCCAGTACTTC. The encoded protein is CASSPIAGGTHSETQYF.

This chain uses TRBV5-1 with TRBJ2-1; weak D call: TRBD1 (5 bases). The CDR3 extends over 15 amino acids. V was pared by 1 base and J by 0 bases, with 8 bases between. CDR1 and CDR2 (germline): SGHRS, YFSETQ. DNA of the CDR3: TGCGCCAGCAGCTTGCTCCAGGGCTCCTACAATGAGCAGTTCTTC. Protein product: CASSLLQGSYNEQFF.

This clone was found a few times. The chain combines TRBV2 with TRBJ2-1; 12 bases match TRBD2. The length of the CDR3 is 15 residues. Germline trimming cut 2 bases from V and 7 bases from J; bases unmatched to any gene: 3. CDR1 and CDR2 (germline): SNHLY, FYNNEI. The CDR3 nucleotides are TGTGCCAGCAGTGAACTAGCGGGAGGGTATAATGAGCAGTTCTTC. As protein: CASSELAGGYNEQFF.

The CDR3, as DNA: TGCGCCAGCAGCCGGATGCGGGGGGAAAACAATGAGCAGTTCTTC. Its translation: CASSRMRGENNEQFF. The chain combines TRBV4-3 with TRBJ2-1; the match to TRBD2 covers 8 bases. CDR3 length equals 15 residues. CDR1 is LGHNA, CDR2 YSLEER, per germline. V shed 4 bases and J 5 bases; nucleotides not matched to a gene: 7.

Notes on this clone: Its ends do not fully match the called genes, so a read error is possible. The V and J genes are TRBV7-7 and TRBJ2-5, with 10 positions matching TRBD1. The CDR3 sequence is 13 residues long. CDR1 is SSHAT, CDR2 FNYEAQ, per germline (reference sequence). The CDR3 DNA is TGTGCTAGCAGTTGGACAGGGGGAGAGACCCAGTACTTC. Protein sequence: CASSWTGGETQYF. Full variable domain (outside the CDR3, taken from reference TRBV7-7 and TRBJ2-5): GAGVSQSPRYKVTKRGQDVTLRCDPISSHATLYWYQQALGQGPEFLTYFNYEAQPDKSGLPSDRFSAERPEGSISTLTIQRTEQRDSAMYRCASSWTGGETQYFGPGTRLLVL.

J is TRBJ2-6 and V is TRBV11-2; TRBD1 matches at 9 bases. V shed 0 bases and J 4 bases; nucleotides not matched to a gene: 10. CDR3 length: 19 amino acids. Per germline, CDR1 SGHAT and CDR2 FQNNGV. CDR3 amino acids: CASSLELGTGFTGANVLTF. CDR3 in DNA: TGTGCCAGCAGCTTAGAGTTGGGGACAGGGTTCACGGGGGCCAACGTCCTGACTTTC.

V and J are TRBV4-1 and TRBJ1-1, with 8 bases aligning to TRBD1. CDR1 and CDR2 (germline): MGHRA, YSYEKL. The V gene end was trimmed by 3 bases and the J gene end by 11 bases; junction bases not matched to a gene: 8. The CDR3 is 13 amino acids. CDR3 DNA sequence: TGCGCCAGCAGCCAGATACAGGGGGTATCGGCTTTCTTT. Amino acids: CASSQIQGVSAFF.

The count of this clone is one. This chain connects TRBV5-1 to TRBJ2-3; 7 bases align to TRBD1. The CDR3 is made up of 17 amino acids. V gave up 2 bases and J gave up 0 bases; unmatched junction bases: 9. Germline CDR1 and CDR2: SGHRS and YFSETQ. Written as DNA, the CDR3 is TGCGCCAGCAGCTTACCTACAGGGGCCCTAAGCACAGATACGCAGTATTTT. Translation gives CASSLPTGALSTDTQYF.

V is TRBV14 and J is TRBJ1-2; D remains ambiguous. Between the trimmed V and J ends, which lost 0 bases and 7 bases, there was a span of 12 bases. This CDR3 spans 14 amino acids. Looked up from germline, CDR1 is SGHDN and CDR2 is FVKESK. CDR3 DNA sequence: TGTGCCAGCAGCCAAGATCTAAGAGGGATTGGCTACACCTTC. This translates into CASSQDLRGIGYTF.

The rearrangement joins TRBV5-1 to TRBJ2-7, with 8 bases fitting TRBD1. The junction had 4 bases not matched to a gene; V was cut back by 0 bases and J by 2 bases. CDR1 and CDR2 (germline): SGHRS, YFSETQ. The CDR3 consists of 15 residues. The CDR3 DNA is TGCGCCAGCAGCTTGGAGGGGACAGGAACCTACGAGCAGTACTTC. As protein: CASSLEGTGTYEQYF.

This clone came up a few times. J is TRBJ1-5 and V is TRBV7-8, with 10 bases fitting TRBD1. This CDR3 comprises 15 residues. CDR1 is SGHVS and CDR2 is FQNEAQ in the germline V gene. V gave up 5 bases and J gave up 6 bases; unmatched junction bases: 7. The CDR3 here is CASSAGTGAVQPQHF. CDR3 nucleotides: TGTGCCAGCAGCGCCGGGACAGGGGCGGTTCAGCCCCAGCATTTT.

The chain has TRBV10-1 and TRBJ2-1; a weak D match, TRBD2 (6 bases). V lost 10 bases, J lost 3 bases, and 22 bases lay in between. Germline CDR1 is WNHNN and CDR2 is SYGVQD (reference sequence). This CDR3 has 16 residues. The CDR3 loop is CAIPELAPICYNEQFF. CDR3 DNA: TGCGCCATCCCCGAGCTAGCGCCCATTTGCTACAATGAGCAGTTCTTC.

The chain joins TRBV24-1 to TRBJ2-3; 10 bases fit TRBD2. The CDR3 spans 18 residues. V gave up 4 bases and J gave up 5 bases; unmatched junction bases: 14. CDR1 is KGHDR and CDR2 is SFDVKD in the germline V gene. CDR3 loop: CATSDRTPTSGRLDTQYF. The CDR3 coding sequence is TGTGCCACCAGTGACCGTACACCGACTAGCGGGCGCTTAGATACGCAGTATTTT.